A selection of T cell receptor beta chains follows, all from one sample in a study of CXCR3-negative and CXCR3-positive naive CD8 T cells. From the 5' RACE reads, TCRdb lists one entry per CDR3 protein and no DNA. The sample totals around 140,000 distinct CDR3 sequences. Sample: naive CXCR3+ CD8+ T cells from blood. The source is a human donor in good health. Some clones in this sample may be carry-over from other donors' samples. Both conserved end residues are part of each CDR3. Fields, in order: J gene, V gene, CDR3 protein.

j_gene: TRBJ2-1; v_gene: TRBV4-1; CDR3aa: CASSQEPSPSYNEQFF
j_gene: TRBJ2-7; v_gene: TRBV6-1; CDR3aa: CASSEEQVGYEQYF
j_gene: TRBJ2-5; v_gene: TRBV27; CDR3aa: CASSLKGMGDRLNSETQYF
j_gene: TRBJ2-5; v_gene: TRBV7-9; CDR3aa: CASSLVGGEGPYEETQYF
j_gene: TRBJ2-1; v_gene: TRBV19; CDR3aa: CASSGQGVVNEQFF
j_gene: TRBJ2-7; v_gene: TRBV29-1; CDR3aa: CSVEGTWGSDEQYF
j_gene: TRBJ2-7; v_gene: TRBV2; CDR3aa: CASSEVASGYEQYF
j_gene: TRBJ2-7; v_gene: TRBV27; CDR3aa: CASSSLRGSAYEQYF
j_gene: TRBJ2-1; v_gene: TRBV4-1; CDR3aa: CASRTGAGDEQFF
j_gene: TRBJ1-1; v_gene: TRBV12-3/TRBV12-4; CDR3aa: CASSSTGIEAFF
j_gene: TRBJ2-7; v_gene: TRBV10-1; CDR3aa: CASSGQGVGEQYF
j_gene: TRBJ2-4; v_gene: TRBV29-1; CDR3aa: CSVEALGDIQYF
j_gene: TRBJ2-7; v_gene: TRBV25-1; CDR3aa: CAGSFGYEQYF
j_gene: TRBJ2-1; v_gene: TRBV5-6; CDR3aa: CASSGQTSFNEQFF
j_gene: TRBJ2-5; v_gene: TRBV5-1; CDR3aa: CASSLWGEYQETQYF
j_gene: TRBJ1-5; v_gene: TRBV6-4; CDR3aa: CASSDRVSTGLRQPQHF
j_gene: TRBJ1-2; v_gene: TRBV13; CDR3aa: CASSHRDRLIYGYTF
j_gene: TRBJ1-2; v_gene: TRBV27; CDR3aa: CASSSRPNYGYTF
j_gene: TRBJ2-7; v_gene: TRBV5-6; CDR3aa: CASSTRQAAYEQYF
j_gene: TRBJ2-7; v_gene: TRBV5-1; CDR3aa: CASRWRDSPTYEQYF
j_gene: TRBJ2-1; v_gene: TRBV7-9; CDR3aa: CASLAASYNEQFF
j_gene: TRBJ2-1; v_gene: TRBV12-3/TRBV12-4; CDR3aa: CASSLPRMEQFF
j_gene: TRBJ1-1; v_gene: TRBV7-6; CDR3aa: CASSPTGPFGKAFF
j_gene: TRBJ2-4; v_gene: TRBV5-1; CDR3aa: CASSLAQSDRPSDIQYF
j_gene: TRBJ1-5; v_gene: TRBV7-9; CDR3aa: CASGVVGDSNQPQHF
j_gene: TRBJ2-3; v_gene: TRBV11-2; CDR3aa: CASSRLAGGPTDTQYF
j_gene: TRBJ2-7; v_gene: TRBV29-1; CDR3aa: CSVVRGTGNPYEQYF
j_gene: TRBJ2-2; v_gene: TRBV6-5; CDR3aa: CASSYSIVTGELFF
j_gene: TRBJ1-6; v_gene: TRBV5-6; CDR3aa: CASSLGRGNSPLHF
j_gene: TRBJ2-3; v_gene: TRBV12-3/TRBV12-4; CDR3aa: CASSSTGLTDTQYF
j_gene: TRBJ2-7; v_gene: TRBV7-6; CDR3aa: CASSLNPDGIDRGYEQYF
j_gene: TRBJ1-1; v_gene: TRBV29-1; CDR3aa: CSVTTGGGGPEAFF
j_gene: TRBJ1-5; v_gene: TRBV4-1; CDR3aa: CASSPGPQSDQPQHF
j_gene: TRBJ2-1; v_gene: TRBV24-1; CDR3aa: CATSAPGRNEQFF
j_gene: TRBJ1-6; v_gene: TRBV6-1; CDR3aa: CASSEYGTDLNSPLHF
j_gene: TRBJ2-5; v_gene: TRBV3-1; CDR3aa: CASSQDQRLAGTGTQYF
j_gene: TRBJ1-5; v_gene: TRBV28; CDR3aa: CASSFRGTVGQPQHF